The T cell receptor beta chain under discussion was sequenced for a study of T cells in Graves' hyperthyroidism and ophthalmopathy. Researchers amplified the TCR beta CDR3 regions from RNA transcripts. First-round RT-PCR of the TCR CDR3 relied on the HTBI primer set. A single record per CDR3 protein comes from TCRdb applying MiXCR to the multiplex PCR reads. Of more than 300,000 distinct CDR3 sequences listed, about 18% are singletons. Whole-study findings and limits: Blood held most thyroid clonotypes expanded above 0.001 frequency. Model-based prediction identified ophthalmopathy a median approximately 6 months prior to its onset.

This CDR3 spans 18 amino acids. Germline V gives CDR1 LNHDA, CDR2 SQIVND (reference sequence). The study included ophthalmopathy patients with Clinical Activity Score at least 3, NOSPECS grade at least 4 and duration under 3 months. A remark on this clonotype: Its antigen is not identified. At one of its ends the junction is not consistent with the germline gene, which may arise from a read error.

The TCR comes from a man aged 18 to 35 with Graves' ophthalmopathy. The chain combines TRBV19 with TRBJ2-3, with D possibly being TRBD1 or TRBD2 (6 bases each). The sample taken for sequencing was blood. The DNA for the CDR3 is TGTGCCAGTAGTATAGGGATCGCTCCGGGGGCTAGCACAGATACGCAGTGTTTT. Translated, it gives CASSIGIAPGASTDTQCF.